This T cell receptor (beta chain) was retrieved from a study of cytotoxic CD8 clonotypes in ibrutinib-treated CLL. Study observations and caveats: Clonotypes that were public were uncommon, and they contracted or stayed stable on treatment. Clonality increased at ibrutinib response, then returned toward baseline at progression. Patients showed higher baseline clonality than age-matched healthy donors, and it tracked circulating CD8+ T-cell counts.

Sequencing was performed with immunoSEQ multiplex PCR; in TCRdb, only in-frame clones are kept and a portion is missing. The sample holds about 76,000 clones, over 80% seen once. The source of about 2 micrograms of genomic DNA for TCR beta libraries was cryopreserved PBMCs. This CDR3 is 21 amino acids long. The junction had 23 bases not matched to a gene; V was cut back by 2 bases and J by 5 bases. Germline CDR1 SGDLS, CDR2 YYNGEE. About this clone itself: What it binds is not known.

The specimen was PBMCs, collected after 24 months of ibrutinib treatment. The TCR sequence derives from a human donor with chronic lymphocytic leukemia. V is TRBV9 and J is TRBJ2-2; 8 bases are shared with TRBD2. The CDR3 nucleotides read TGTGCCAGCAGCGTGTCAGGCGCCGGGACTAGTCCGACGAGTCGTACCGGGGAGCTGTTTTTT. It specifies CASSVSGAGTSPTSRTGELFF.